This record concerns one T cell receptor beta chain sequence. Per sample, a minimum of 7 million PBMCs were isolated. Extracted total RNA amounted to at least 5 micrograms for each sample. V trimming: 2 bases; J trimming: 3 bases; junction bases outside the gene matches: 5. In germline, CDR1 is MNHEY, CDR2 SVGAGI. The CDR3 is 16 amino acids. These data come from a study of blood T cells in healthy people across ages. About the research overall: Per two T cells, template switching captured roughly one barcoded beta molecule.

The second PCR ran roughly 6 to 11 cycles with a sample-barcoded 5' primer and J-beta primers. Using its own MiXCR run on the 5' RACE reads, TCRdb lists one record per CDR3 protein. The data show more than 450,000 distinct CDR3 sequences, about 28% seen once. These data were likewise used in another study, on T cells of mothers and their children.

The sequence was collected from a boy aged 2 to 10 in good health. The chain has TRBV6-5 and TRBJ2-1; 9 nucleotides align to TRBD2. The sequencing input was blood. The CDR3 region has the DNA TGTGCCAGCAGTTACCAGGGACTAGCAGACTACAATGAGCAGTTCTTC. Amino acids: CASSYQGLADYNEQFF.